This entry lists 3 T cell receptor beta chains sequenced from one sample in a study of T-cell reconstitution after alpha-beta-depleted transplantation in children. For TCRbeta, the library was prepared with unique molecular identifiers. One entry per CDR3 protein results from TCRdb running MiXCR on the PCR reads. The top ten hold about 3% of the sample, which has over 150,000 distinct CDR3 sequences, around 6.8% seen once. The source material was PBMCs from the stem cell graft donor, sampled from the stem cell graft. The receptors derive from a human donor who donated a stem cell graft to a child with Wiskott-Aldrich syndrome.

Ten or more counts support this clonotype. The J gene is TRBJ2-2, the V gene TRBV9; no clear D. V was trimmed by 6 bases and J by 1 base, leaving 7 bases between them. Germline V gives CDR1 SGDLS, CDR2 YYNGEE. CDR3 length: 13 residues. The CDR3 spells CASMNGNTGELFF. CDR3 nucleotides: TGTGCCAGCATGAACGGGAACACCGGGGAGCTGTTTTTT.

This clonotype has at least ten counts. This rearrangement joins TRBV29-1 to TRBJ2-7; TRBD2 aligns across 8 bases. After removal of 2 bases from V and 0 bases from J, the junction contained 6 bases not matched to a gene. The CDR3 is made up of 15 amino acids. CDR1 and CDR2 from the germline V gene are SQVTM and ANQGSEA. The CDR3 spells CSVEQLRGDSYEQYF. CDR3 nucleotides: TGCAGCGTTGAACAATTGCGGGGGGACTCCTACGAGCAGTACTTC.

There are many counts of this clonotype. The chain recombines TRBV20-1 with TRBJ1-6, with 8 nucleotides matching TRBD1. The CDR3 length is 18 residues. J gave up 5 bases and V 1 base, and 13 bases lay outside the gene matches. Germline lookup yields CDR1 DFQATT and CDR2 SNEGSKA (reference sequence). This chain's CDR3 is CSARAPIGQGIHNSPLHF. CDR3 bases: TGCAGTGCTAGAGCACCGATAGGACAGGGCATCCATAATTCACCCCTCCACTTT.